What follows is one TCR beta chain and its context. Its cognate antigen has yet to be identified. Qualities for individual bases were not recorded, and no much larger clone is one base off. From the cysteine up to the phenylalanine, the CDR3 has a length of 12 residues. Only CDR3 DNA remains: 36 bases, in frame from the first base. From the germline V gene (reference sequence), CDR1 is SEHNR and CDR2 is FQNEAQ. Trimming takes 1 base from V and 8 bases from J, and the germline ends sit 6 bases apart. The library was built by means of the immunoSEQ multiplex PCR assay. RNA was extracted from all samples and reverse transcribed into cDNA as template for TCR sequencing. First-strand cDNA was synthesized with SuperScript III using a 2:1 mix of oligo-dT and random hexamers. A synthetic immune receptor repertoire was used to gauge amplification bias, and whatever bias remained was removed computationally. Per the original workflow: Raw reads were preprocessed to remove errors, and CDR3 was defined by IMGT conventions from the conserved cysteine to phenylalanine. Clonality was computed by normalizing Shannon entropy by log2 of the number of productive unique TCRs and subtracting the result from 1. Whether each scalp clone was CD4 or CD8 was inferred by checking scalp TCRbeta sequences against the CD4 and CD8 repertoires from sorted blood. TCRdb limited this immuneACCESS table to in-frame rearrangements with V and J called. A share of clones is missing; checked studies link under half to unresolved V genes, and the rest is unexplained. Clonal size and the V and J genes are those of that table, whereas D and trimming came from the DNA. This sample comprises 120,000 to 150,000 clones, roughly four fifths of them detected only once. The leading ten clones occupy 20% to 25% of the sample.

The data are from a study of CD8+ T cells in alopecia areata (dated by TCRdb to the late 2010s). Regarding the study in general: The treated patients, all with moderate-to-severe alopecia areata, were enrolled in an open-label pilot trial of oral tofacitinib given at 5 to 10 mg twice daily. Patients received tofacitinib for 6 to 18 months and were then followed off drug for 6 months to check for delayed response and recurrence. In treated patients, disease severity was measured using the SALT score, which gives the percentage of scalp surface area affected. To study T cell clonal expansion in alopecia areata, the researchers applied high-throughput TCRbeta sequencing to both the C3H/HeJ mouse model and human patients. Scalp tissue and sorted CD4+ and CD8+ peripheral blood T cells from patchy and totalis/universalis alopecia areata patients and from healthy controls were covered by human TCRbeta sequencing. Biopsies were taken from tofacitinib-treated patients at baseline and at 4 and 24 weeks of treatment, and a later scalp biopsy was taken in several of the tofacitinib-treated patients. Clonality in the scalp was compared among normal scalp (n=4), patchy alopecia areata scalp (n=8), and alopecia totalis/universalis scalp (n=8). RNA was obtained with the PAXgene miRNA kit for fixed scalp, the miRNeasy kit for PBMCs, and the RNeasy kit for mouse skin. immunoSEQ multiplex PCR using 35 Vbeta forward primers and 13 Jbeta reverse primers was used to amplify TCRbeta CDR3 regions. Results and caveats for the whole study, not just this receptor: TCR sequences shared between patients were less clear than in mice, possibly partly because of HLA diversity in the patient population. Scalp TCR repertoire analysis is complicated because resident alphabeta T cells in normal human skin are also sequenced, whereas mouse skin is dominated by gammadelta T cells. Because the treated cohort was small and had only one nonresponder, larger studies are needed to examine links between baseline CD8+ expansion and response. Compared with normal scalp, lesional scalp, particularly in alopecia totalis/universalis, had higher clonality and more expanded CD8+ clones, which suggests antigenic drive. Many expanded lesional clones were found to persist in scalp and blood during tofacitinib treatment, and relapse after treatment cessation may be partly explained by this persistence. With tofacitinib, both scalp clonality and the number of expanded CD8+ clones among the top 100 scalp clones went down significantly.

The intended sense of this specimen's time point label: roughly 27 days on oral tofacitinib. In the paper's terms, the treatment or condition label means: oral pan-JAK inhibitor, 5-10 mg twice daily. Lesional scalp punch biopsies and peripheral blood were obtained from alopecia areata patients. PBMCs were isolated by density centrifugation and stained for CD3, CD4 and CD8, after which CD4+ and CD8+ T cells were sorted on a FACSAria. This TCR came from a human donor with alopecia areata. The chain links TRBV7-9 with TRBJ2-1; no D gene is confidently identified. The sequencing used CD8+ T cells sorted from blood, collected at week 4, from a patient treated with tofacitinib. The DNA sequence is as follows: TGTGCCAGCAGCTTAGGTGATCATGAGCAGTTCTTC. This encodes CASSLGDHEQFF.